Shown below are 17 T cell receptor beta chains from a single sample sequenced in a study of human T cells and chemical hapten exposure. Time point of the sample: patch test 1, 2 weeks after DPC sensitization. Sample treatment: therapeutic diphenylcyclopropenone sensitization with weekly scalp DPC. TCRdb reprocessed the RACE reads via MiXCR and lists one record per CDR3 protein. The table records about 99,000 distinct CDR3 sequences, under 15% of them present only once. The material sequenced was whole blood, taken in connection with sensitization to the hapten diphenylcyclopropenone (DPC). The receptors were gathered from a woman in her forties with alopecia areata. Some clones in this sample may be carry-over from other donors' samples.

This clonotype turned up a few times. The rearrangement joins TRBV11-3 to TRBJ2-7; 9 positions agree with TRBD1. The CDR3 covers 15 residues. V lost 5 bases and J lost 6; bases outside the gene matches: 11. From germline, CDR1 is SGHNT and CDR2 YENEEA. Written as DNA, the CDR3 is TGTGCCAGCAGCGCATCCGGGACAGGGAGTAGCGAGCAGTACTTC. Residues: CASSASGTGSSEQYF.

V is TRBV6-5 and J is TRBJ1-6; D not resolved. The CDR3 runs 19 residues. With 0 bases removed from V and 0 bases from J, the gap between germline ends came to 15 bases. Per the germline V gene, CDR1 is MNHEY and CDR2 is SVGAGI. The DNA of the CDR3 is TGTGCCAGCAGTTACTCGAAACTGATAGCGAGCTCCTATAATTCACCCCTCCACTTT. It encodes CASSYSKLIASSYNSPLHF.

The CDR3 nucleotides are TGCGCCAGCAGCCCAGGGGTGGGCACTGAAGCTTTCTTT. Translation: CASSPGVGTEAFF. The gene calls are TRBV5-1 and TRBJ1-1; the D gene is possibly TRBD1 (6 bases). Germline CDR1 reads SGHRS; CDR2 reads YFSETQ. The ends were cut back, 4 bases at V and 4 bases at J, with 11 bases in the middle. The CDR3 extends over 13 amino acids.

This clonotype was recorded at least ten times. This chain links TRBV29-1 with TRBJ2-2, with TRBD2 as a possible D gene (5 bases). V lost 4 bases to trimming and J lost 2 bases, with 8 bases between them. Germline values: CDR1 SQVTM, CDR2 ANQGSEA. The length of the CDR3 is 13 residues. The CDR3 sequence: CSVVATNTGELFF. The CDR3 bases are TGCAGCGTTGTAGCGACCAACACCGGGGAGCTGTTTTTT.

The table lists this clonotype with a few counts. J is TRBJ1-1 and V is TRBV5-4; perhaps TRBD1 as D (5 bases). There are 12 residues in the CDR3. Germline CDR1 is SGHNT and CDR2 is YYREEE (reference sequence). Deletions cut 7 bases from V and 11 bases from J, with 18 bases between. The CDR3 protein is CASAQEPGGAFF. CDR3 DNA: TGTGCCAGCGCTCAAGAACCCGGGGGTGCTTTCTTT.

This clonotype was observed a few times. The V gene is TRBV28, the J gene TRBJ2-7; tentatively, D is TRBD1 (6 bases). V was pared by 11 bases and J by 4 bases, with 12 bases between. In germline, CDR1 is MDHEN, CDR2 SYDVKM. This CDR3 has 11 residues. The DNA of the CDR3 is TGTGCCGCGAAAGGGGGTTACGAGCAGTACTTC. As protein: CAAKGGYEQYF.

This clonotype has only a few counts. The rearrangement joins TRBV7-2 to TRBJ1-1, with D possibly TRBD1 on 5 matching bases. CDR1 and CDR2 (germline): SGHTA, FQGNSA. This CDR3 spans 18 amino acids. Deletions cut 5 bases from V and 1 base from J, with 23 bases between. CDR3 nucleotides: TGTGCCAGCAGCGGGCGGTCGTGGCAGGGATCCTCGAACACTGAAGCTTTCTTT. The encoded protein is CASSGRSWQGSSNTEAFF. The full variable domain, rest sourced from reference TRBV7-2 and TRBJ1-1, is GAGVSQSPSNKVTEKGKDVELRCDPISGHTALYWYRQSLGQGLEFLIYFQGNSAPDKSGLPSDRFSAERTGGSVSTLTIQRTQQEDSAVYLCASSGRSWQGSSNTEAFFGQGTRLTVV.

There are a few counts of this clonotype. The CDR3: CASSPEQGITDTQYF. CDR3 DNA sequence: TGTGCCAGCTCACCAGAACAGGGCATCACAGATACGCAGTATTTT. The rearrangement uses TRBV18 and TRBJ2-3; maybe TRBD1 (6 bases). The CDR3 sequence is 15 residues long. V was clipped by 2 bases and J by 2 bases, with 11 bases between them. Germline V gene data show CDR1 as KGHSH and CDR2 as LQKENI.

This clonotype was detected ten times or more. The chain employs TRBV6-5 and TRBJ2-2, with a weak D call TRBD2 (5 bases). This CDR3 is 13 amino acids long. Trimming shortened V by 6 bases and J by 8 bases, and 13 bases separated the two germline ends. Germline-derived CDR1 and CDR2 are MNHEY and SVGAGI. The CDR3 bases are TGTGCCAGCAGCATCTGGACGGGAGGGGAGCTGTTTTTT. Amino acids: CASSIWTGGELFF.

The chain couples TRBV6-5 to TRBJ2-7, with D perhaps being TRBD1 or TRBD2 (6 bases each). In germline, CDR1 is MNHEY, CDR2 SVGAGI. Trimming took off 8 bases at V and 2 bases at J, with 16 bases between the two ends. This CDR3 contains 14 residues. The CDR3 here is CASGLGRGPYEQYF. The CDR3 region has the DNA TGTGCCAGCGGACTCGGCCGGGGGCCCTACGAGCAGTACTTC.

The chain has TRBV5-1 and TRBJ2-1; 14 bases line up with TRBD2. Germline V gene data show CDR1 as SGHRS and CDR2 as YFSETQ. V lost 3 bases to trimming and J lost 6 bases; unmatched junction nucleotides: 8. This CDR3 is 17 amino acids long. Written as DNA, the CDR3 is TGCGCCAGCAGCTCCACACCGACTAGCGGGAGGGCCAATGAGCAGTTCTTC. Translating gives CASSSTPTSGRANEQFF. Full variable domain (missing parts from reference TRBV5-1 and TRBJ2-1): KAGVTQTPRYLIKTRGQQVTLSCSPISGHRSVSWYQQTPGQGLQFLFEYFSETQRNKGNFPGRFSGRQFSNSRSEMNVSTLELGDSALYLCASSSTPTSGRANEQFFGPGTRLTVL.

This clonotype was picked up a small number of times. The V call is TRBV5-1, the J call TRBJ1-5; the D is unclear. The V and J ends lost 0 bases and 1 base respectively, with 5 bases between them. The CDR3 sequence is 14 residues long. Germline V gene lookup returns CDR1 SGHRS and CDR2 YFSETQ. The CDR3 DNA follows: TGCGCCAGCAGCTTGGGGCCGAGCAATCAGCCCCAGCATTTT. This codes for CASSLGPSNQPQHF. The whole variable domain, remainder taken from reference TRBV5-1 and TRBJ1-5, is KAGVTQTPRYLIKTRGQQVTLSCSPISGHRSVSWYQQTPGQGLQFLFEYFSETQRNKGNFPGRFSGRQFSNSRSEMNVSTLELGDSALYLCASSLGPSNQPQHFGDGTRLSIL.

The chain employs TRBV28 and TRBJ2-1; D remains ambiguous. Trimming shortened V by 2 bases and J by 8 bases, and 7 bases separated the two germline ends. Germline V gene sequence: CDR1 MDHEN, CDR2 SYDVKM. The CDR3 runs to 12 residues. DNA for the CDR3: TGTGCCAGCAGTTTAACTATGGATGAGCAGTTCTTC. It translates to CASSLTMDEQFF.

V is TRBV10-3 and J is TRBJ1-1, with a tentative D call TRBD1 (6 bases). V lost 7 bases to trimming and J lost 1 base, with 10 bases between them. Germline values: CDR1 ENHRY, CDR2 SYGVKD. This CDR3 has 13 residues. In DNA form, the CDR3 reads TGTGCCATCAACGGACAGTCGAACACTGAAGCTTTCTTT. Its translation is CAINGQSNTEAFF.

This clonotype was found many times. This rearrangement joins TRBV28 to TRBJ1-1; the match to TRBD1 covers 8 bases. Germline V gene lookup returns CDR1 MDHEN and CDR2 SYDVKM. Trimming took 3 bases from V and 11 from J; bases not matched to a gene: 5. There are 12 residues in the CDR3. CDR3 coding DNA: TGTGCCAGCAGTTTGGACAGGGAAAGGGCTTTCTTT. This gives the protein CASSLDRERAFF.

With regard to this clonotype: The junction shows a germline mismatch at one end, possibly a read error. The V gene is TRBV2, the J gene TRBJ2-5; D unresolved. In germline, CDR1 is SNHLY, CDR2 FYNNEI. The CDR3 has 11 residues. CDR3 nucleotides: TGTGCCAGCAGAGAAGGGGAGACCCAGTACTTC. Amino acids: CASREGETQYF.

The rearrangement uses TRBV20-1 and TRBJ2-3; 7 bases align to TRBD2. The CDR3 has 14 amino acids. V was pared by 6 bases and J by 4 bases, with 10 bases of the junction left unmatched. CDR1 and CDR2 (germline): DFQATT, SNEGSKA (reference sequence). CDR3: CSAGRSGIPDTQYF. In DNA, the CDR3 is TGCAGTGCCGGAAGAAGCGGGATTCCAGATACGCAGTATTTT.